The 30 T cell receptor beta chains listed next were all sequenced from one sample in a study of shared clonotypes between healthy human individuals (dated by TCRdb to the early 2020s). To prepare the library, the immunoSEQ multiplex PCR assay was applied. TCRdb limited this immuneACCESS table to in-frame rearrangements with V and J called. A share of clones is missing; checked studies link under half to unresolved V genes, and the rest is unexplained. The sample includes roughly 510,000 clones, with roughly 85% observed a single time. The ten largest clones capture around 12% of the sample. The sample taken for sequencing was PBMCs. The receptors were sampled from a woman in her thirties or forties in good health. Some clones in this sample may be carry-over from other donors' samples.

V gene TRBV19 combines with J gene TRBJ1-4; D remains ambiguous. The germline gives CDR1 LNHDA, CDR2 SQIVND (reference sequence). V dropped 3 bases and J dropped 2 bases, with 7 bases sitting between them. The CDR3 length is 14 residues. For the CDR3, the DNA is TGTGCCAGTAGTATCGGGCAGACTAATGAAAAACTGTTTTTT. This codes for CASSIGQTNEKLFF.

This clone came up a few times. The chain carries TRBV12-5 and TRBJ1-2; D remains ambiguous. The V gene's germline CDR1 is LGHNT and CDR2 FRNRAP. This CDR3 contains 13 residues. The germline V and J ends were trimmed by 1 base and 4 bases, with 7 bases remaining between them. Here the CDR3 reads CASGLEEVYGYTF. The CDR3 bases are TGTGCTAGTGGTTTGGAGGAGGTCTATGGCTACACCTTC. The full variable domain, with the rest looked up from reference TRBV12-5 and TRBJ1-2, is DARVTQTPRHKVTEMGQEVTMRCQPILGHNTVFWYRQTMMQGLELLAYFRNRAPLDDSGMPKDRFSAEMPDATLATLKIQPSEPRDSAVYFCASGLEEVYGYTFGSGTRLTVV.

This clone occurred a few times. CDR3 in DNA: TGTGCCACTCAAACCCGTTATGGCACTGAAGCTTTCTTT. It encodes CATQTRYGTEAFF. The V gene is TRBV7-9, the J gene TRBJ1-1; D unresolved. Trimming took off 10 bases at V and 4 bases at J, with 16 bases between the two ends. The CDR3 consists of 13 residues. Germline loops: CDR1 SEHNR, CDR2 FQNEAQ (reference sequence).

This chain uses TRBV19 with TRBJ2-3, with D possibly TRBD1 on 6 matching bases. This CDR3 is built from 17 residues. Trimming stripped 4 bases from V and 5 bases from J, with 22 bases between. Germline values: CDR1 LNHDA, CDR2 SQIVND (reference sequence). CDR3: CASSTGSRASRGDTQYF. As DNA, the CDR3 is TGTGCCAGTAGTACCGGTTCTCGGGCGTCCAGGGGAGATACGCAGTATTTT.

The chain employs TRBV7-9 and TRBJ1-2; possibly TRBD1 for D (6 bases). The CDR3 runs 12 residues. V was pared by 5 bases and J by 8 bases, with 12 bases between. Germline assignment: CDR1 SEHNR and CDR2 FQNEAQ (reference sequence). The CDR3 DNA sequence: TGTGCCAGCAGCCCCGGACAGTTCGGCTACACCTTC. Protein product: CASSPGQFGYTF.

CDR3 bases: TGTGCCAGCAGTGAGACAGGGAGGACCGAGGGTACGCAGTATTTT. Amino acid sequence: CASSETGRTEGTQYF. The chain couples TRBV2 to TRBJ2-3; D is possibly TRBD1 (7 bases). The CDR3 covers 15 residues. Trimming pared 3 bases from V and 8 bases from J, leaving 18 bases between. The germline CDR1 and CDR2 sequences are SNHLY and FYNNEI.

This clone came up a few times. This chain links TRBV11-3 with TRBJ2-2; 10 positions agree with TRBD2. The CDR3 runs 17 residues. Germline CDR1 is SGHNT and CDR2 is YENEEA. The trim removed 5 bases at V and 6 bases at J, leaving 12 bases unmatched. The CDR3 loop is CASSPGSSGRAAGELFF. The CDR3 DNA reads TGTGCCAGCAGCCCCGGGTCGAGCGGGAGGGCTGCCGGGGAGCTGTTTTTT.

The chain couples TRBV6-6 to TRBJ1-4; maybe TRBD1 (5 bases). CDR1 is MNHNY and CDR2 is SVGAGI in the germline V gene (reference sequence). CDR3 length: 15 residues. V was shortened by 6 bases and J by 7 bases, with 18 bases between the two germline ends. The CDR3 region has the DNA TGTGCCAGCAGCCCTATAACAGGTGGCGGTGAAAAACTGTTTTTT. It yields the protein CASSPITGGGEKLFF.

The genes are TRBV5-1 and TRBJ2-7; 9 bases are a match to TRBD1. Losses at the gene ends were 3 bases for V and 4 bases for J; bases not matched to a gene: 2. This CDR3 has 13 amino acids. Germline-derived CDR1 and CDR2 are SGHRS and YFSETQ. CDR3 protein: CASSWDRAYEQYF. DNA for the CDR3: TGCGCCAGCAGCTGGGACAGGGCTTACGAGCAGTACTTC.

The chain recombines TRBV6-6 with TRBJ1-1, with unresolved D. The germline V gene encodes CDR1 MNHNY and CDR2 SVGAGI (reference sequence). Trimming removed 11 bases from V and 2 bases from J, with 12 bases in between. The CDR3 spans 12 residues. For the CDR3, the DNA is TGTGCCTCAAAACGGACCAACACTGAAGCTTTCTTT. Translated: CASKRTNTEAFF.

V and J are TRBV7-9 and TRBJ2-7, with TRBD2 identical over 7 bases. This CDR3 is built from 14 residues. Per germline, CDR1 SEHNR and CDR2 FQNEAQ (reference sequence). With V trimmed by 5 bases and J by 5 bases, 9 bases remained unmatched. The CDR3 DNA sequence: TGTGCCAGCAGCACCCGGGGGGAAGGAAACGAGCAGTACTTC. Translation: CASSTRGEGNEQYF.

This rearrangement joins TRBV30 to TRBJ2-3; D remains unclear. The germline gives CDR1 GTSNPN, CDR2 SVGIG (reference sequence). The CDR3 runs 12 residues. The V end was cut by 2 bases, the J end by 1 base, with 4 bases between. CDR3 residues: CAWSPGTDTQYF. CDR3 in DNA: TGTGCCTGGAGTCCAGGCACAGATACGCAGTATTTT.

V is TRBV7-3 and J is TRBJ2-1, with 8 nucleotides matching TRBD2. V lost 2 bases and J lost 8; bases outside the gene matches: 8. Per germline, CDR1 SGHTA and CDR2 FQGTGA. The CDR3 is 15 amino acids. The CDR3 reads CASSLRMVAGYEQFF. CDR3 DNA: TGTGCCAGCAGCTTACGTATGGTAGCGGGATATGAGCAGTTCTTC.

The V gene is TRBV30, the J gene TRBJ2-6; D perhaps matches TRBD2 (6 bases). The CDR3 has 16 amino acids. Germline V gives CDR1 GTSNPN, CDR2 SVGIG (reference sequence). V dropped 7 bases and J dropped 0 bases, with 16 bases sitting between them. CDR3 sequence: CALEGPNPSGANVLTF. The CDR3, as DNA: TGTGCCTTGGAGGGGCCAAATCCCTCTGGGGCCAACGTCCTGACTTTC.

The chain is built from TRBV9 and TRBJ1-4; D remains ambiguous. CDR1 is SGDLS, CDR2 YYNGEE, per germline. The CDR3 covers 15 residues. The V and J ends lost 3 bases and 5 bases respectively, with 14 bases between them. CDR3 in DNA: TGTGCCAGCAGCGCGAGGGTTGGAGGAAATGAAAAACTGTTTTTT. Its translation: CASSARVGGNEKLFF. The whole variable domain, remainder taken from reference TRBV9 and TRBJ1-4, is DSGVTQTPKHLITATGQRVTLRCSPRSGDLSVYWYQQSLDQGLQFLIQYYNGEERAKGNILERFSAQQFPDLHSELNLSSLELGDSALYFCASSARVGGNEKLFFGSGTQLSVL.

The rearrangement uses TRBV6-5 and TRBJ2-1, with 7 bases aligning to TRBD2. CDR1 is MNHEY, CDR2 SVGAGI, per germline. There are 13 residues in the CDR3. Germline trimming cut 6 bases from V and 5 bases from J; bases unmatched to any gene: 4. The CDR3 is CASRLAPNNEQFF. The CDR3 coding sequence is TGTGCCAGCAGACTAGCGCCGAACAATGAGCAGTTCTTC.

V and J are TRBV27 and TRBJ2-5; 8 bases map to TRBD2. In germline, CDR1 is MNHEY, CDR2 SMNVEV (reference sequence). V gave up 0 bases and J gave up 3 bases; unmatched junction bases: 6. The CDR3 contains 16 residues. CDR3 nucleotide sequence: TGTGCCAGCAGTTTATCCAGCGGGAGTTCGAAAGAGACCCAGTACTTC. Its protein product is CASSLSSGSSKETQYF.

The genes are TRBV27 and TRBJ1-2, with D perhaps TRBD1 (6 bases). Between the trimmed V and J ends, which lost 6 bases and 3 bases, there was a span of 17 bases. Germline values: CDR1 MNHEY, CDR2 SMNVEV (reference sequence). The CDR3 is 15 amino acids. The CDR3 DNA reads TGTGCCAGCAGACCAAACAGGGTCACTTACTATGGCTACACCTTC. It yields the protein CASRPNRVTYYGYTF.

The table lists this clone with a few counts. This rearrangement joins TRBV5-1 to TRBJ2-2; no definite D call. The germline V and J ends were trimmed by 1 base and 1 base, with 8 bases remaining between them. Looked up from germline, CDR1 is SGHRS and CDR2 is YFSETQ. The CDR3 has 15 amino acids. The CDR3 nucleotides read TGCGCCAGCAGCTTGAGGTCAGGGAACACCGGGGAGCTGTTTTTT. Its translation: CASSLRSGNTGELFF.

The chain couples TRBV5-1 to TRBJ2-5, with D possibly matching TRBD2 (6 bases). In germline, CDR1 is SGHRS, CDR2 YFSETQ. The germline V and J ends were trimmed by 7 bases and 5 bases, with 21 bases remaining between them. This CDR3 comprises 15 residues. CDR3 sequence (DNA): TGCGCCAGCGGGTGGAGGGTCGGTGGACGGGAGACCCAGTACTTC. It yields the protein CASGWRVGGRETQYF.

This clone was counted a single time. The gene calls are TRBV2 and TRBJ2-7, with 9 bases identical to TRBD1. CDR1 is SNHLY and CDR2 is FYNNEI in the germline V gene. The CDR3 has 14 residues. The trim removed 3 bases at V and 2 bases at J, leaving 2 bases unmatched. The CDR3 nucleotides are TGTGCCAGCAGTGAGGGACAGGGTACCTACGAGCAGTACTTC. This sequence encodes CASSEGQGTYEQYF.

V is TRBV5-1 and J is TRBJ2-7; 8 nucleotides agree with TRBD1. This CDR3 spans 14 amino acids. The V gene's germline CDR1 is SGHRS and CDR2 YFSETQ. J gave up 3 bases and V 5 bases, and 7 bases lay outside the gene matches. Here the CDR3 DNA reads TGCGCCAGCAGTCCGGACAGGGTGGGCTACGAGCAGTACTTC. It is translated as CASSPDRVGYEQYF.

The chain has TRBV5-1 and TRBJ1-2, with TRBD1 matching over 10 bases. This CDR3 is built from 15 residues. V shed 0 bases, J shed 6 bases, and the junction held 5 bases outside the gene matches. CDR1 and CDR2 from the germline V gene are SGHRS and YFSETQ. The CDR3 is CASSLETGGPHGYTF. CDR3 nucleotide sequence: TGCGCCAGCAGCTTGGAGACAGGGGGCCCCCATGGCTACACCTTC.

This clone was observed many times. This chain joins TRBV19 and TRBJ2-7; TRBD1 agrees at 8 bases. The CDR3 is 15 amino acids. Germline V lookup: CDR1 LNHDA, CDR2 SQIVND (reference sequence). The ends lost 1 base at V and 6 bases at J; junction bases unmatched: 8. This CDR3 reads CASSIASGGAGEQYF. As DNA, the CDR3 is TGTGCCAGTAGTATAGCATCAGGGGGCGCGGGCGAGCAGTACTTC.

This clone was observed a handful of times. V and J are TRBV30 and TRBJ1-1; a possible D gene is TRBD1 (6 bases). The CDR3 has 13 residues. Trimming shortened V by 3 bases and J by 3 bases, and 11 bases separated the two germline ends. Looked up from germline, CDR1 is GTSNPN and CDR2 is SVGIG (reference sequence). The CDR3 nucleotides are TGTGCCTGGAGGAGGGGGACTTACACTGAAGCTTTCTTT. Protein sequence: CAWRRGTYTEAFF.

V gene TRBV7-2 combines with J gene TRBJ2-1; 7 bases align to TRBD1. The CDR3 runs to 15 residues. Germline CDR1 reads SGHTA; CDR2 reads FQGNSA. Trimming took 1 base from V and 5 from J; bases not matched to a gene: 5. CDR3 protein: CASSLVWDSNNEQFF. Written as DNA, the CDR3 is TGTGCCAGCAGCTTAGTGTGGGACAGTAACAATGAGCAGTTCTTC.

The rearrangement uses TRBV5-4 and TRBJ2-7, with 10 bases lining up with TRBD2. The CDR3 consists of 14 residues. V was clipped by 1 base and J by 2 bases; unmatched bases: 0. Germline V gene data show CDR1 as SGHNT and CDR2 as YYREEE (reference sequence). The DNA for the CDR3 is TGTGCCAGCAGCTTGACTAGCGGGACCTACGAGCAGTACTTC. It encodes CASSLTSGTYEQYF.

This rearrangement joins TRBV19 to TRBJ2-7, with 9 bases matching TRBD1. Germline CDR1 is LNHDA and CDR2 is SQIVND (reference sequence). This CDR3 is built from 16 residues. The V segment lost 3 bases and the J segment 2 bases; nucleotides outside the gene matches: 8. CDR3 region: CASSILEGQGPYEQYF. CDR3 nucleotide sequence: TGTGCCAGTAGTATCCTAGAAGGACAGGGGCCCTACGAGCAGTACTTC.

This clone was recorded only once. The chain employs TRBV28 and TRBJ2-7; D is perhaps TRBD2 (5 bases). Trimming pared 6 bases from V and 2 bases from J, leaving 11 bases between. CDR1 is MDHEN, CDR2 SYDVKM, per germline. The CDR3 is 13 amino acids. CDR3 loop: CASSPPGTYEQYF. The CDR3 DNA is TGTGCCAGCAGCCCTCCGGGGACCTACGAGCAGTACTTC.

The chain carries TRBV23-1 and TRBJ2-2; possibly TRBD1 for D (5 bases). TRBV23-1 belongs to the ORF category, with a function that is uncertain. Between the trimmed V and J ends, which lost 4 bases and 4 bases, there was a span of 7 bases. This CDR3 is built from 13 residues. The CDR3 bases are TGCGCCAGCAGTCGTAGGGGCACCGGGGAGCTGTTTTTT. This translates into CASSRRGTGELFF.